What follows is one TCR beta chain and its context. These data come from a study of blood T cell repertoires in COVID-19. Background on the study: Sample material is recorded as cDNA or gDNA derived from T cells, B-cell-depleted T cells, or PBMCs.

As originally analysed: Researchers report that nucleated cell counts were estimated from reference gene primer amplification. Sequencing was performed with immunoSEQ multiplex PCR; in TCRdb, only in-frame clones are kept and a portion is missing. The V and J calls and clone size are taken from that table; D and trimming were inferred from the DNA. This table holds around 120,000 clones, roughly 71% found once. V dropped 5 bases and J dropped 5 bases, with 13 bases sitting between them. This CDR3 is 14 amino acids long. Per germline, CDR1 SGHVS and CDR2 FQNEAQ. Sequencing was carried out using peripheral blood. This chain joins TRBV7-8 and TRBJ1-5; a weak D match, TRBD1 (6 bases). This TCR derives from an elderly man with acute or convalescent COVID-19. CDR3 DNA sequence: TGTGCCAGCAGCACGGATCAGGGGCATCAGCCCCAGCATTTT. Translated: CASSTDQGHQPQHF.